Reported below is one T cell receptor beta chain. These data belong to a study of blood T cell repertoires in COVID-19. Study-wide context: From the United States, Italy and Spain came samples of acute and convalescent COVID-19.

The CDR3 covers 13 residues. V shed 1 base and J shed 9 bases, with 7 bases lying between them. Germline V CDR1 and CDR2: MDHEN, SYDVKM. Source study methods: Estimated nucleated cell counts came from reference gene primer amplification. The protocol was immunoSEQ multiplex PCR, while the TCRdb copy is restricted to in-frame clones and leaves out a portion. Clone size and V and J calls were adopted from that table, with D and trimming inferred from the DNA. Of about 170,000 clones listed, roughly 90% are singletons. This TCR derives from a young man with COVID-19, enrolled during active disease. Sequencing input: peripheral blood. The chain links TRBV28 to TRBJ1-6; D is unresolved. CDR3 residues: CASSLSWSSPLHF. The CDR3 DNA sequence: TGTGCCAGCAGTTTATCATGGAGTTCACCCCTCCACTTT.